Below, 2 T cell receptor beta chains from the same sample are listed, as sequenced in a study of control samples from healthy donors and cancer patients. The method was immunoSEQ multiplex PCR; TCRdb's version includes in-frame clones alone and lacks a portion of them. The top ten hold around 9.5% of the sample, which has 85,000 to 95,000 clones, around 82% seen once. The sequencing sample was made of blood. The receptor source for this set is a woman aged 55-70 years in good health.

The J gene is TRBJ2-5, the V gene TRBV5-1, with 10 positions matching TRBD2. CDR1 is SGHRS and CDR2 is YFSETQ in the germline V gene. The CDR3 has 14 amino acids. Trimming took 7 bases from V and 5 from J; bases not matched to a gene: 8. The CDR3, as DNA: TGCGCCAGCGCCAGGGCAGCGGGGGGGGAGACCCAGTACTTC. Translated, it gives CASARAAGGETQYF.

This chain connects TRBV6-1 to TRBJ2-7, with a possible D match to TRBD2 (5 bases). V lost 0 bases and J 0 bases, leaving 15 bases between the germline ends. CDR3 length: 17 residues. Germline values: CDR1 MNHNS, CDR2 SASEGT. CDR3 sequence: CASSEARVRQNSYEQYF. The CDR3, as DNA: TGTGCCAGCAGTGAAGCGCGGGTCAGGCAGAACTCCTACGAGCAGTACTTC.